The table lists the clone carrying this TCR beta chain with many counts. The antigen is unknown. This record comes from a study of human T cells and chemical hapten exposure. Study context: Patients got weekly scalp diphenylcyclopropenone doses over the roughly 24-week study. Predominantly women, the patients had alopecia areata, totalis or universalis. The study's findings and limits: Since the donors had alopecia, their immune response may not be the same as that of healthy people.

V shed 5 bases and J shed 1 base, with 18 bases lying between them. The CDR3 contains 17 residues. Germline V gives CDR1 MNHEY, CDR2 SVGEGT. TCRdb analysed the RACE reads with MiXCR anew, one entry per CDR3 protein. Here the sample spans roughly 380,000 distinct CDR3 sequences, about 6% being singletons. The time point was: patch test 2, 6 weeks after DPC sensitization. Treatment meaning: therapeutic diphenylcyclopropenone sensitization with weekly scalp DPC. This TCR was recovered from a woman under 30 with alopecia areata. Some clones in this sample may be carry-over from other donors' samples. This rearrangement joins TRBV6-2 or TRBV6-3 to TRBJ1-5, with D maybe TRBD1 (5 bases). The specimen was whole blood, collected in connection with sensitization to the hapten diphenylcyclopropenone (DPC). The CDR3 loop reads CASSPLQGGGSNQPQHF. CDR3 DNA sequence: TGTGCCAGCAGTCCCCTTCAGGGAGGAGGGAGCAATCAGCCCCAGCATTTT.